This is a list of T cell receptor beta chains from one sample in a study of control samples from healthy donors and cancer patients. Clones were sequenced by immunoSEQ multiplex PCR, and TCRdb holds only the in-frame ones, with some missing. The repertoire consists of some 160,000 clones, with under 90% occurring once and the leading ten covering less than 5%. Input material: blood. Receptor source: a man aged 25 to 45 in good health. Both conserved end residues are part of each CDR3. D genes are given only for firm matches. Some rows mark clone size as missing; the rest say once, few, many or name a class of expanded clone.

len: 13
d_gene: .
v_gene: TRBV29-1
j_gene: TRBJ2-7
abundance: .
CDR3nt: TGCAGCGTTGGACGTCGGTCCCCTTACGAGCAGTACTTC
CDR3aa: CSVGRRSPYEQYF

len: 16
d_gene: .
v_gene: TRBV6-2/TRBV6-3
j_gene: TRBJ2-6
abundance: .
CDR3nt: TGTGCCAGCAGTCAAGGACCGTACTCTGGGGCCAACGTCCTGACTTTC
CDR3aa: CASSQGPYSGANVLTF

len: 16
d_gene: TRBD1
v_gene: TRBV18
j_gene: TRBJ2-2
abundance: .
CDR3nt: TGTGCCAGCTCACCACTCGGGACAGCCAACACCGGGGAGCTGTTTTTT
CDR3aa: CASSPLGTANTGELFF

len: 13
d_gene: .
v_gene: TRBV5-1
j_gene: TRBJ2-2
abundance: .
CDR3nt: TGCGCCAGCAGCTTGGTTTTGGGCGGGGAGCTGTTTTTT
CDR3aa: CASSLVLGGELFF

len: 14
d_gene: TRBD1
v_gene: TRBV19
j_gene: TRBJ1-5
abundance: few
CDR3nt: TGTGCCAGTAGTATGACAGGGGGCAATCAGCCCCAGCATTTT
CDR3aa: CASSMTGGNQPQHF

len: 14
d_gene: TRBD1
v_gene: TRBV5-1
j_gene: TRBJ1-1
abundance: once
CDR3nt: TGCGCCAGCAGCCCGGACAGGGGGTACACTGAAGCTTTCTTT
CDR3aa: CASSPDRGYTEAFF

len: 15
d_gene: .
v_gene: TRBV24-1
j_gene: TRBJ2-5
abundance: .
CDR3nt: TGTGCCACCAGTGACCCGGTGGGGGTGAAAGAGACCCAGTACTTC
CDR3aa: CATSDPVGVKETQYF

len: 16
d_gene: .
v_gene: TRBV9
j_gene: TRBJ1-1
abundance: .
CDR3nt: TGTGCCAGCAGCCCCACTACGGGGGGCGGATGGACTGAAGCTTTCTTT
CDR3aa: CASSPTTGGGWTEAFF

len: 10
d_gene: .
v_gene: TRBV29-1
j_gene: TRBJ1-2
abundance: few
CDR3nt: TGCAGCGTGCACAGTGGCGGCTACACCTTC
CDR3aa: CSVHSGGYTF

len: 13
d_gene: .
v_gene: TRBV7-2
j_gene: TRBJ1-5
abundance: .
CDR3nt: TGTGCCAGCAGCTTACAAGCCTCGGGGCCCCAGCATTTT
CDR3aa: CASSLQASGPQHF

len: 14
d_gene: TRBD1
v_gene: TRBV9
j_gene: TRBJ2-1
abundance: .
CDR3nt: TGTGCCAGCAGCGTGGAAGACAGGGGTCGCGAGCAGTTCTTC
CDR3aa: CASSVEDRGREQFF

len: 13
d_gene: .
v_gene: TRBV7-2
j_gene: TRBJ2-7
abundance: .
CDR3nt: TGTGCCAGCAGCGACCTTTGGGGGCTAGAGCAGTACTTC
CDR3aa: CASSDLWGLEQYF

len: 15
d_gene: .
v_gene: TRBV6-5
j_gene: TRBJ1-5
abundance: .
CDR3nt: TGTGCCAGCAGCCTCGAGGGTGGGAGCAATCAGCCCCAGCATTTT
CDR3aa: CASSLEGGSNQPQHF

len: 14
d_gene: .
v_gene: TRBV7-8
j_gene: TRBJ2-7
abundance: .
CDR3nt: TGTGCCAGCAGCATCCTGGACGGATTCTACGAGCAGTACTTC
CDR3aa: CASSILDGFYEQYF

len: 13
d_gene: .
v_gene: TRBV2
j_gene: TRBJ1-5
abundance: .
CDR3nt: TGTGCCAGCAGCGTCGACACCAATCAGCCCCAGCATTTT
CDR3aa: CASSVDTNQPQHF

len: 14
d_gene: .
v_gene: TRBV2
j_gene: TRBJ2-3
abundance: .
CDR3nt: TGTGCCAGCAGATCAGGCACTTCACGAGATACGCAGTATTTT
CDR3aa: CASRSGTSRDTQYF

len: 13
d_gene: .
v_gene: TRBV5-4
j_gene: TRBJ2-1
abundance: .
CDR3nt: TGTGCCAGCAGCACTGGGACCTCGAATGAGCAGTTCTTC
CDR3aa: CASSTGTSNEQFF

len: 16
d_gene: TRBD2
v_gene: TRBV19
j_gene: TRBJ2-1
abundance: .
CDR3nt: TGTGCCAGTAGTATAGGAGCGGGAGGGTCTAACAATGAGCAGTTCTTC
CDR3aa: CASSIGAGGSNNEQFF

len: 14
d_gene: .
v_gene: TRBV6-5
j_gene: TRBJ2-5
abundance: .
CDR3nt: TGTGCCAGCAGGTCAGGGCAGTTAGCAGAGACCCAGTACTTC
CDR3aa: CASRSGQLAETQYF

len: 14
d_gene: .
v_gene: TRBV6-1
j_gene: TRBJ2-7
abundance: once
CDR3nt: TGTGCCAGCAGTGAGAACCCCGGGACCGGAGAGCAGTACTTC
CDR3aa: CASSENPGTGEQYF

len: 17
d_gene: TRBD2
v_gene: TRBV11-2
j_gene: TRBJ2-3
abundance: .
CDR3nt: TGTGCCAGCAGCTTAGAGGGACTAGCGGGAGGGGCAGATACGCAGTATTTT
CDR3aa: CASSLEGLAGGADTQYF

len: 13
d_gene: .
v_gene: TRBV3-1/TRBV3-2
j_gene: TRBJ2-7
abundance: .
CDR3nt: TGTGCCAGCAGCCATAGGGGGGGCTACGAGCAGTACTTC
CDR3aa: CASSHRGGYEQYF

len: 15
d_gene: .
v_gene: TRBV2
j_gene: TRBJ2-3
abundance: once
CDR3nt: TGTGCCAGCAGTGGGGGACCAGGAAACACAGATACGCAGTATTTT
CDR3aa: CASSGGPGNTDTQYF

len: 14
d_gene: TRBD1
v_gene: TRBV7-2
j_gene: TRBJ2-7
abundance: .
CDR3nt: TGTGCCAGCAGCGCCAACAGGGGGCAGGGCGAGCAGTACTTC
CDR3aa: CASSANRGQGEQYF

len: 14
d_gene: .
v_gene: TRBV4-3
j_gene: TRBJ1-6
abundance: .
CDR3nt: TGCGCCAGCAGCCAATACAGGGAGAATTCACCCCTCCACTTT
CDR3aa: CASSQYRENSPLHF

len: 13
d_gene: .
v_gene: TRBV5-1
j_gene: TRBJ2-3
abundance: .
CDR3nt: TGCGCCAGCAGCTTGGGGTCAACAGATACGCAGTATTTT
CDR3aa: CASSLGSTDTQYF